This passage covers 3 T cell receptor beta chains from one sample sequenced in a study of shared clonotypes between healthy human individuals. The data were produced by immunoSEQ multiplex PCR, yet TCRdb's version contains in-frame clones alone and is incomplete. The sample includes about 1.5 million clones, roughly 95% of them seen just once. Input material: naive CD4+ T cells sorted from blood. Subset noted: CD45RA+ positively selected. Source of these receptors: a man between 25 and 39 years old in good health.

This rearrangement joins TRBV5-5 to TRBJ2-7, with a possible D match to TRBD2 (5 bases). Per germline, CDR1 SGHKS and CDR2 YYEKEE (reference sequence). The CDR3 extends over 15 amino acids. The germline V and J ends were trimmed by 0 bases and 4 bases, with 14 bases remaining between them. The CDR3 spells CASSLATRTFYEQYF. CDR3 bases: TGTGCCAGCAGCTTGGCCACTAGAACTTTTTACGAGCAGTACTTC.

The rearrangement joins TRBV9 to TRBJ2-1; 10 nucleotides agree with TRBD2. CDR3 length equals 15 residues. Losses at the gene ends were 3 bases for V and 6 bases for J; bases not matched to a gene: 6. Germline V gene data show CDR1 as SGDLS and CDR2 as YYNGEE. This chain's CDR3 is CASSGSGGAPNEQFF. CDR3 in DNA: TGTGCCAGCAGCGGCAGCGGGGGGGCCCCCAATGAGCAGTTCTTC.

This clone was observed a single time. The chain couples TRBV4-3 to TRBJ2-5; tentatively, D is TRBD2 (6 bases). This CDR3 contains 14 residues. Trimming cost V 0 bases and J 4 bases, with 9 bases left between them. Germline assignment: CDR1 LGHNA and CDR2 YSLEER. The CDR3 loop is CASSQESGGETQYF. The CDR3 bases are TGCGCCAGCAGCCAAGAGTCCGGGGGAGAGACCCAGTACTTC.